These 23 T cell receptor beta chains were sequenced from one sample in a study of blood T cell repertoires in COVID-19. Some clones are missing from TCRdb's copy, which holds only in-frame ones; the method was immunoSEQ multiplex PCR. The data hold some 200,000 clones, with 80% to 90% observed a single time. Sequenced sample: PBMCs or T cells enriched from blood (not recorded which). Receptors originate from a woman under 30 in a cohort exposed to, infected with or recovered from COVID-19 (not recorded which).

The J gene is TRBJ2-7, the V gene TRBV7-8; perhaps TRBD1 as D (6 bases). CDR1 and CDR2 from the germline V gene are SGHVS and FQNEAQ. The CDR3 length is 13 residues. Trimming removed 2 bases at V and 3 bases at J, with 8 bases between. The CDR3 DNA reads as TGTGCCAGCAGCTTAACAGGGAACTACGAGCAGTACTTC. It yields the protein CASSLTGNYEQYF.

The rearrangement uses TRBV11-3 and TRBJ1-3; the D gene is possibly TRBD1 (6 bases). The CDR3 contains 14 residues. CDR1 is SGHNT and CDR2 is YENEEA in the germline V gene. V was trimmed by 5 bases and J by 2 bases, leaving 10 bases between them. The CDR3 DNA reads TGTGCCAGCAGCCCCGGGGGGCCTGGAAACACCATATATTTT. It encodes CASSPGGPGNTIYF.

The genes are TRBV9 and TRBJ2-2, with a weak D call TRBD1 (6 bases). Germline CDR1 and CDR2: SGDLS and YYNGEE. The CDR3 length is 18 residues. Trimming removed 4 bases from V and 0 bases from J, with 19 bases in between. This CDR3 is CASSLLGGRPTNTGELFF. The CDR3 DNA reads TGTGCCAGCAGCCTGCTAGGGGGAAGGCCCACGAACACCGGGGAGCTGTTTTTT.

The DNA for the CDR3 is TGTGCCAGCTCAACGGGGACAGGGGACCCCACTGAAGCTTTCTTT. This codes for CASSTGTGDPTEAFF. The rearrangement uses TRBV18 and TRBJ1-1; TRBD1 agrees at 10 bases. The CDR3 contains 15 residues. Germline V lookup: CDR1 KGHSH, CDR2 LQKENI. Unmatched junction bases numbered 7, after V lost 5 bases and J lost 4 bases.

The chain is built from TRBV10-3 and TRBJ2-3; D not resolved. This CDR3 is built from 13 residues. The ends were cut back, 0 bases at V and 6 bases at J, with 7 bases in the middle. Per the germline V gene, CDR1 is ENHRY and CDR2 is SYGVKD. CDR3 sequence (DNA): TGTGCCATCAGTGAGTCGTCTAGTGATACGCAGTATTTT. It is translated as CAISESSSDTQYF.

The chain carries TRBV13 and TRBJ1-2, with 8 bases lining up with TRBD1. CDR3 length equals 15 residues. CDR1 is PRHDT and CDR2 is FYEKMQ in the germline V gene (reference sequence). V lost 2 bases to trimming and J lost 2 bases; unmatched junction nucleotides: 4. The CDR3 bases are TGTGCCAGCAGCTTAATCAGGGGGCAAAACTATGGCTACACCTTC. Amino acid sequence: CASSLIRGQNYGYTF.

The rearrangement links TRBV28 to TRBJ1-2, with D perhaps TRBD1 (6 bases). The germline gives CDR1 MDHEN, CDR2 SYDVKM. The CDR3 length is 15 residues. V was cut by 6 bases and J by 5 bases, with 19 bases left in between. The CDR3 DNA reads TGTGCCAGCAGAGCCCCAATGACAGGCCCTTATGGCTACACCTTC. The encoded protein is CASRAPMTGPYGYTF.

The chain joins TRBV3-1 (or the pseudogene TRBV3-2) to TRBJ1-1, with D possibly TRBD1 on 5 matching bases. CDR3 length: 14 residues. Germline CDR1 is LGHDT and CDR2 is YNNKEL (reference sequence). Trimming left V 3 bases short and J 7 bases short, with 15 bases between. This chain's CDR3 is CASSHIGGASEAFF. The CDR3 nucleotides are TGTGCCAGCAGCCATATCGGAGGGGCGAGTGAAGCTTTCTTT.

The chain recombines TRBV5-5 with TRBJ2-2; 9 nucleotides match TRBD1. Germline V gene lookup returns CDR1 SGHKS and CDR2 YYEKEE (reference sequence). Trimming cost V 3 bases and J 6 bases; bases outside gene matches: 9. CDR3 length: 16 residues. Here the CDR3 DNA reads TGTGCCAGCAGCTCGGGACAGGGAGTATACTCCGGGGAGCTGTTTTTT. Residues: CASSSGQGVYSGELFF. The full variable domain, with the rest looked up from reference TRBV5-5 and TRBJ2-2, is DAGVTQSPTHLIKTRGQQVTLRCSPISGHKSVSWYQQVLGQGPQFIFQYYEKEERGRGNFPDRFSARQFPNYSSELNVNALLLGDSALYLCASSSGQGVYSGELFFGEGSRLTVL.

The chain couples TRBV7-6 to TRBJ2-2, with TRBD2 matching 10 bases. The CDR3 runs to 21 residues. The V segment lost 2 bases and the J segment 1 base; nucleotides outside the gene matches: 16. Germline V gene data show CDR1 as SGHVS and CDR2 as FNYEAQ. The CDR3 protein is CASSLKLGLAGEVENTGELFF. Written as DNA, the CDR3 is TGTGCCAGCAGCTTAAAGCTCGGGCTAGCGGGAGAGGTCGAGAACACCGGGGAGCTGTTTTTT.

The chain recombines TRBV7-9 with TRBJ2-1, with no clear D. This CDR3 comprises 14 residues. CDR1 is SEHNR, CDR2 FQNEAQ, per germline (reference sequence). Trimming cost V 1 base and J 5 bases, with 9 bases left between them. The CDR3 DNA sequence: TGTGCCAGCAGCTTAGGACTGACGGACAATGAGCAGTTCTTC. Its translation: CASSLGLTDNEQFF.

This clone was counted only a few times. This chain joins TRBV6-5 and TRBJ1-3, with no clear D. The germline V and J ends were trimmed by 8 bases and 1 base, with 9 bases remaining between them. CDR1 and CDR2 (germline): MNHEY, SVGAGI. This CDR3 has 13 amino acids. Here the CDR3 reads CASWAGSGNTIYF. As DNA, the CDR3 is TGTGCCAGCTGGGCGGGGTCTGGAAACACCATATATTTT.

This clone appeared once. The V gene is TRBV6-5, the J gene TRBJ2-1; D unresolved. Germline V gene lookup returns CDR1 MNHEY and CDR2 SVGAGI. V was shortened by 2 bases and J by 0 bases, with 8 bases between the two germline ends. This CDR3 spans 15 amino acids. The CDR3 reads CASSYQFPSYNEQFF. For the CDR3, the DNA is TGTGCCAGCAGTTACCAATTCCCCTCCTACAATGAGCAGTTCTTC.

Remarks on this clone: An end of the junction does not agree with germline; a read error may underlie this. J is TRBJ2-7 and V is TRBV9; 10 bases align to TRBD1. The V gene's germline CDR1 is SGDLS and CDR2 YYNGEE. The CDR3 is 14 residues long. In DNA form, the CDR3 reads TGTGCCAGCAGCGTAGGTCCGTCGGGGACAGGGGATCTCTTC. It yields the protein CASSVGPSGTGDLF.

This chain connects TRBV27 to TRBJ1-2; 7 bases agree with TRBD1. Germline lookup yields CDR1 MNHEY and CDR2 SMNVEV (reference sequence). Trimming removed 8 bases from V and 4 bases from J; junction bases left unmatched: 10. There are 14 residues in the CDR3. CDR3 protein: CASCETGAGYGYTF. The CDR3 nucleotides are TGTGCCAGCTGCGAAACAGGGGCGGGCTATGGCTACACCTTC.

Here the CDR3 reads CAISDLPGAGGAPGELFF. The CDR3 bases are TGTGCCATCAGTGACCTTCCGGGGGCGGGGGGGGCACCCGGGGAGCTGTTTTTT. The chain recombines TRBV10-3 with TRBJ2-2, with TRBD2 matching 9 bases. J was trimmed by 6 bases and V by 3 bases; bases with no gene match: 14. Germline CDR1 ENHRY, CDR2 SYGVKD. There are 18 residues in the CDR3.

DNA for the CDR3: TGTGCCAGCAGTACCTTTAGGGGTAGCAATCAGCCCCAGCATTTT. It encodes CASSTFRGSNQPQHF. This chain joins TRBV2 and TRBJ1-5, with D perhaps matching TRBD1 (5 bases). CDR1 is SNHLY, CDR2 FYNNEI, per germline. This CDR3 is built from 15 residues. Trimming stripped 5 bases from V and 0 bases from J, with 11 bases between.

The chain has TRBV28 and TRBJ2-2; 10 bases are a match to TRBD2. V dropped 6 bases and J dropped 1; count of bases not matched to a gene: 11. This CDR3 is 18 amino acids long. Germline CDR1 and CDR2: MDHEN and SYDVKM. In DNA form, the CDR3 reads TGTGCCAGCAGCCCAATCACTAGCGGGATACAGAACACCGGGGAGCTGTTTTTT. Encoded protein: CASSPITSGIQNTGELFF.

For the CDR3, the DNA is TGTGCCAGCAGCCTGACAGGTTCCAACTCTGGAAACACCATATATTTT. This sequence encodes CASSLTGSNSGNTIYF. The rearrangement joins TRBV9 to TRBJ1-3; possible D gene TRBD1, 6 bases. V was cut by 4 bases and J by 0 bases, with 14 bases left in between. Germline CDR1 and CDR2: SGDLS and YYNGEE. The CDR3 consists of 16 residues.

The chain carries TRBV28 and TRBJ2-7, with 7 bases lining up with TRBD2. Per the germline V gene, CDR1 is MDHEN and CDR2 is SYDVKM. Unmatched junction bases numbered 8, after V lost 6 bases and J lost 0 bases. The CDR3 has 15 amino acids. This CDR3 reads CASSPSGVPSYEQYF. The CDR3 coding sequence is TGTGCCAGCAGCCCGAGCGGGGTTCCCTCCTACGAGCAGTACTTC.

The rearrangement joins TRBV18 to TRBJ1-2, with 9 bases aligning to TRBD1. The CDR3 is 14 residues long. V shed 2 bases, J shed 6 bases, and the junction held 4 bases outside the gene matches. Germline V gene sequence: CDR1 KGHSH, CDR2 LQKENI. CDR3 DNA: TGTGCCAGCTCACCAAGGGACAGGGACGATGGCTACACCTTC. Protein product: CASSPRDRDDGYTF.

This chain connects TRBV3-1 (or the pseudogene TRBV3-2) to TRBJ2-4, with TRBD1 as a possible D gene (5 bases). V lost 4 bases, J lost 10 bases, and 20 bases lay in between. Per the germline V gene, CDR1 is LGHDT and CDR2 is YNNKEL (reference sequence). The length of the CDR3 is 15 residues. The CDR3 DNA is TGTGCCAGCAGCCCCCGGACGGACCAAAGGGGTATTCAGTACTTC. This codes for CASSPRTDQRGIQYF.

The chain uses TRBV5-4 and TRBJ2-7, with D hard to call. The CDR3 sequence is 12 residues long. Trimming took off 1 base at V and 3 bases at J, with 5 bases between the two ends. Germline V gene data show CDR1 as SGHNT and CDR2 as YYREEE (reference sequence). This CDR3 is CASSLNGYEQYF. In DNA form, the CDR3 reads TGTGCCAGCAGCTTGAACGGCTACGAGCAGTACTTC. The full variable domain, its missing parts supplied by reference TRBV5-4 and TRBJ2-7, is ETGVTQSPTHLIKTRGQQVTLRCSSQSGHNTVSWYQQALGQGPQFIFQYYREEENGRGNFPPRFSGLQFPNYSSELNVNALELDDSALYLCASSLNGYEQYFGPGTRLTVT.